This paragraph reports one TCR beta chain. For TCRbeta, the library was prepared with unique molecular identifiers. TCRdb re-derived calls from the PCR reads in MiXCR, one entry per CDR3 protein. The sample lists about 400,000 distinct CDR3 sequences; around 16% were seen once. The data originate from a study of T-cell reconstitution after alpha-beta-depleted transplantation in children. Trimming removed 2 bases at V and 2 bases at J, with 13 bases between. The germline CDR1 and CDR2 sequences are MDHEN and SYDVKM. The CDR3 spans 15 residues. The sequence was collected from a boy younger than two who had a stem cell transplant for Wiskott-Aldrich syndrome, so the T cells may come from the graft donor. The sample consisted of PBMCs, mostly from graft donor cells, taken 360 days after TCRalphabeta/CD19-depleted stem cell transplant. V and J are TRBV28 and TRBJ2-7; D is ambiguous. The CDR3 DNA reads TGTGCCAGCAGTTTACAGTTTTTTCCCCCCTACGAGCAGTACTTC. This translates into CASSLQFFPPYEQYF.